The source of this TCR beta chain is a study of blood T cell repertoires in COVID-19. Background on the study: Acute-phase and convalescent COVID-19 samples originated in the United States, Italy and Spain. Sample material is recorded as cDNA or gDNA derived from T cells, B-cell-depleted T cells, or PBMCs.

Methods used by the authors: From reference gene primer amplification, estimates of nucleated cell counts were derived. Sequencing was performed with immunoSEQ multiplex PCR; in TCRdb, only in-frame clones are kept and a portion is missing. That table gives V, J and clone size, and the DNA gave D and trimming. The table has about 75,000 clones, over 75% seen once; the top ten hold 6.9%. This CDR3 comprises 15 residues. V gave up 0 bases and J gave up 11 bases; unmatched junction bases: 10. Germline CDR1 LGHNA, CDR2 YSLEER. Source material: peripheral blood. This TCR derives from a human donor in a cohort sampled during active COVID-19. This chain uses TRBV4-3 with TRBJ1-1; 9 nucleotides match TRBD1. CDR3 sequence reads: CASSQDIADRGNAFF. The CDR3 DNA follows: TGCGCCAGCAGCCAAGATATAGCCGACAGGGGGAACGCTTTCTTT.